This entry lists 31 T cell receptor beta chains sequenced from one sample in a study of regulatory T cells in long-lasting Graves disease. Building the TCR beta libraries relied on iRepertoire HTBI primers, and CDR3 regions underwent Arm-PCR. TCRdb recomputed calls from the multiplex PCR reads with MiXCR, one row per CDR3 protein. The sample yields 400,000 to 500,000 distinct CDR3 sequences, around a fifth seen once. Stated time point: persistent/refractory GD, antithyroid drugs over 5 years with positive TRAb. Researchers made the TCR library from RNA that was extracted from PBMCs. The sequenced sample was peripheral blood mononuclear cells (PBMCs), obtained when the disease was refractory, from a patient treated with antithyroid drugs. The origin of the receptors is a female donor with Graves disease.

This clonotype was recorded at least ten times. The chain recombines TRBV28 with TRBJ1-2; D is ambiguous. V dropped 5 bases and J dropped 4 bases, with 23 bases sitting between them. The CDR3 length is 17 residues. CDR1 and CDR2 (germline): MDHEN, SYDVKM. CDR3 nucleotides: TGTGCCAGCAGTGAGCCGGGCTTGGTAGGGTCGGGCTATGGCTACACCTTC. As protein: CASSEPGLVGSGYGYTF.

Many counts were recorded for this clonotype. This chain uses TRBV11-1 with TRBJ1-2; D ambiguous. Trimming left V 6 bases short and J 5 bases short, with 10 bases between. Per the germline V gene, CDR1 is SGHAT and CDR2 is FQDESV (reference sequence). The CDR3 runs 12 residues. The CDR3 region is CASSPGGYGYTF. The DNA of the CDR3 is TGTGCCAGCAGTCCAGGAGGGTATGGCTACACCTTC.

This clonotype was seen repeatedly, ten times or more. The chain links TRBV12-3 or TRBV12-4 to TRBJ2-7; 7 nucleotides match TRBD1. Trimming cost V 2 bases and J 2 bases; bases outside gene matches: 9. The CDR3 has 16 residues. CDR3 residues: CASSLNSLDRPYEQYF. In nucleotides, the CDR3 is TGTGCCAGCAGTTTAAATTCCTTGGACAGGCCCTACGAGCAGTACTTC.

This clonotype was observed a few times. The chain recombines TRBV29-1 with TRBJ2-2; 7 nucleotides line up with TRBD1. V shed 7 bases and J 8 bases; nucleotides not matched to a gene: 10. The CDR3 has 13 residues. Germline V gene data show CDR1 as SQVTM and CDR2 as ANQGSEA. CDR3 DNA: TGCAGCGGTGCTGGGACAGTGAGGGGGGAGCTGTTTTTT. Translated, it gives CSGAGTVRGELFF.

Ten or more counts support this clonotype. The chain's CDR3 is CASSFLDVAYEQYF. In nucleotides, the CDR3 is TGTGCCAGCAGTTTCTTGGACGTAGCCTACGAGCAGTACTTC. The rearrangement joins TRBV28 to TRBJ2-7; no definite D call. V lost 3 bases and J lost 2, with 11 bases in between. CDR1 is MDHEN and CDR2 is SYDVKM in the germline V gene. The CDR3 is 14 amino acids.

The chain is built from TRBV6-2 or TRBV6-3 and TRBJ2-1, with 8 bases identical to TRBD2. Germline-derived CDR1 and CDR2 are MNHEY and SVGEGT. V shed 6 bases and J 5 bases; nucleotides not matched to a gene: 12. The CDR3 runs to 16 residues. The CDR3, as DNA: TGTGCCAGCAGCTCCCTCCTCGCGGGAGGCAACAATGAGCAGTTCTTC. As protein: CASSSLLAGGNNEQFF.

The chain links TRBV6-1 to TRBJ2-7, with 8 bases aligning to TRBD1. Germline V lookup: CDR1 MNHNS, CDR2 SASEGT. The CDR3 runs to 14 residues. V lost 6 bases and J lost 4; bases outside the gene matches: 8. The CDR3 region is CASSPTGARYEQYF. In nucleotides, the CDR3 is TGTGCCAGCAGCCCGACAGGGGCGAGATACGAGCAGTACTTC.

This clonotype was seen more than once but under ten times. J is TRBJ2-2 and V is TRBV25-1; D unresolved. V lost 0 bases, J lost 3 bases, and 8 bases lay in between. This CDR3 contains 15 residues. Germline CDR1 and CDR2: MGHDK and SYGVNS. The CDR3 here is CASSEYTGYTGELFF. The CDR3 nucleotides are TGTGCCAGCAGTGAATATACGGGTTACACCGGGGAGCTGTTTTTT.

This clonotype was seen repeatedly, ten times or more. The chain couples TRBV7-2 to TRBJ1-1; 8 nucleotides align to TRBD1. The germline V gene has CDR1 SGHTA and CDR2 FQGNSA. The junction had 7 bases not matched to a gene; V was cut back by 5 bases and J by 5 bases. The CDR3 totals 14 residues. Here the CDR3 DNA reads TGTGCCAGCAGCGCAGACAGGGGAAGTACTGAAGCTTTCTTT. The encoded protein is CASSADRGSTEAFF.

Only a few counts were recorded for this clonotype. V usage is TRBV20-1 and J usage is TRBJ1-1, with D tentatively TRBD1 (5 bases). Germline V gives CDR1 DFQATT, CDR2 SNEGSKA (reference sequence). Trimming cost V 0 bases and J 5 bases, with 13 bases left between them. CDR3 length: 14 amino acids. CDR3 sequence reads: CSARDGGGGTEAFF. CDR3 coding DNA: TGCAGTGCTAGAGATGGGGGGGGTGGTACTGAAGCTTTCTTT.

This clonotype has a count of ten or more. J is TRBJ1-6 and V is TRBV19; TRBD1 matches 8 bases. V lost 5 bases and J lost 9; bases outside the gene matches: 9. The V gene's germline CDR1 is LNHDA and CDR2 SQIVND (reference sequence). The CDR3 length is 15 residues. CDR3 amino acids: CASSRTGTEASPLHF. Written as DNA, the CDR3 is TGTGCCAGTAGTCGGACAGGGACTGAAGCTTCACCCCTCCACTTT.

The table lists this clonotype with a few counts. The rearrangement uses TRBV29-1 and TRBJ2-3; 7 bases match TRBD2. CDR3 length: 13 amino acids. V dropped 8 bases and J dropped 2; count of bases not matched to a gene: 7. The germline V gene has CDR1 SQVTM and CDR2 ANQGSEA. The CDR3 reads CSSRAGVTDTQYF. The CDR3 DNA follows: TGCAGCTCCCGTGCGGGAGTCACAGATACGCAGTATTTT.

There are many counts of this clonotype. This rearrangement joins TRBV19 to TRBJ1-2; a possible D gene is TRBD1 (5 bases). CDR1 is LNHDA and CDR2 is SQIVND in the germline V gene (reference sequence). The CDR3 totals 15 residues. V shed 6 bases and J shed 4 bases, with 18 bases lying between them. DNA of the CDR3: TGTGCCAGTAGGATCCGGGACTCTAGCCTCTATGGCTACACCTTC. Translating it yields CASRIRDSSLYGYTF.

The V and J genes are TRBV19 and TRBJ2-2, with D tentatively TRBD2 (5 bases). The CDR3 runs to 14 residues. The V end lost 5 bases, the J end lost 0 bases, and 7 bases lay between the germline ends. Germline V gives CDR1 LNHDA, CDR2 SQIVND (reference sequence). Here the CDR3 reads CASSGSTNTGELFF. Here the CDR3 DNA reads TGTGCCAGTAGTGGGAGCACGAACACCGGGGAGCTGTTTTTT.

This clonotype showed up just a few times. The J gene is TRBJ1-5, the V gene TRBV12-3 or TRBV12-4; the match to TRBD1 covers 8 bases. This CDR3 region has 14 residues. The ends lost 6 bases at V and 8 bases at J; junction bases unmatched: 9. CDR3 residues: CASSPDRGNKPQHF. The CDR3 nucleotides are TGTGCCAGCAGCCCTGACAGGGGTAATAAGCCCCAGCATTTT.

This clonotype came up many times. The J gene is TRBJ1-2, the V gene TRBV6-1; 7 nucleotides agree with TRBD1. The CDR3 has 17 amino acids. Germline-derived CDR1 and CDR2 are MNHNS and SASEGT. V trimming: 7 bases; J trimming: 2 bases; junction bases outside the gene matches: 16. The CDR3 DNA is TGTGCCAGCACCCGAAGGATCGGGACAGACATAAACTATGGCTACACCTTC. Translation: CASTRRIGTDINYGYTF.

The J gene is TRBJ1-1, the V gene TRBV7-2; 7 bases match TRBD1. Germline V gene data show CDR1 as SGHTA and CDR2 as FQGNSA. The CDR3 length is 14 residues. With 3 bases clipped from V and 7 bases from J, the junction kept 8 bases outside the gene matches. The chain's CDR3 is CASSFLPGGVEAFF. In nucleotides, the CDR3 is TGTGCCAGCAGCTTTCTTCCAGGGGGTGTTGAAGCTTTCTTT.

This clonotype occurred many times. CDR3 in amino acids: CASSLGGLFQETQYF. CDR3 in DNA: TGTGCCAGCAGCCTCGGAGGTCTCTTCCAAGAGACCCAGTACTTC. The chain joins TRBV7-2 to TRBJ2-5, with a possible D match to TRBD2 (5 bases). CDR1 and CDR2 from the germline V gene are SGHTA and FQGNSA. The length of the CDR3 is 15 residues. Trimming took off 5 bases at V and 1 base at J, with 14 bases between the two ends.

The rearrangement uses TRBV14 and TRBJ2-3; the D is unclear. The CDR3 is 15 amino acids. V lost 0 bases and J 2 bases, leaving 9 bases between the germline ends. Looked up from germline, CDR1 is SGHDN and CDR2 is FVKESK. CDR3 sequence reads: CASSQDGVLTDTQYF. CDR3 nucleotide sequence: TGTGCCAGCAGCCAAGATGGTGTGCTCACAGATACGCAGTATTTT.

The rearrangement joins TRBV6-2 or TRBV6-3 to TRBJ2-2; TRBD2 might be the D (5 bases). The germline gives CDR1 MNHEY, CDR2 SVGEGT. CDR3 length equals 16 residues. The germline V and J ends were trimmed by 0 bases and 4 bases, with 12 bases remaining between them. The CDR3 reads CASSYSADYRTGELFF. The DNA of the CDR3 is TGTGCCAGCAGTTACTCTGCAGACTACCGCACCGGGGAGCTGTTTTTT.

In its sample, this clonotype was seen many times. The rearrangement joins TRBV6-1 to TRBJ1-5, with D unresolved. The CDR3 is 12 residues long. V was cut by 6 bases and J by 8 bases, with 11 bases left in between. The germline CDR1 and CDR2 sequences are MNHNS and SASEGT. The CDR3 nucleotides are TGTGCCAGCAGCCAAGGCTGGGAGCCCCAGCATTTT. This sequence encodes CASSQGWEPQHF.

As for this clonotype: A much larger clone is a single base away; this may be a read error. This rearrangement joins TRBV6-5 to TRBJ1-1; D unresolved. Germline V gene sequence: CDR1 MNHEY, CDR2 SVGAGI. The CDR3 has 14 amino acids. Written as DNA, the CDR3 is TGTGCCAGCAGTTACCGACGGAAGAACACTGAAGCTCTCTTT. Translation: CASSYRRKNTEALF.

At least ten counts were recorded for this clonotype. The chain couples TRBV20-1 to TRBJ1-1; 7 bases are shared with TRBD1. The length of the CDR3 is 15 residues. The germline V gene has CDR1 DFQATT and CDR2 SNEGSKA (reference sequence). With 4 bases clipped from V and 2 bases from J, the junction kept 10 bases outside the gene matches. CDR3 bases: TGCAGTGCTACGGCCCCGGACAGGCCAAACACTGAAGCTTTCTTT. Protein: CSATAPDRPNTEAFF.

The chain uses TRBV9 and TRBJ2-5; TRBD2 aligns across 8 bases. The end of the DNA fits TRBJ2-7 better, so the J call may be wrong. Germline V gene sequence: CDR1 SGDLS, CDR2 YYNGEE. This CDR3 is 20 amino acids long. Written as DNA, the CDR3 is TGTGCCAGCAGCTATACCGATCTAGCGGGTATCGGCACAAGCTCCTACGAGCAGTACTTC. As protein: CASSYTDLAGIGTSSYEQYF.

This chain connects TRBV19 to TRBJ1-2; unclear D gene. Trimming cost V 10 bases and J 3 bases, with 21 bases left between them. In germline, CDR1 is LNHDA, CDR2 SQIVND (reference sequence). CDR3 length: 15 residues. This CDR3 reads CATFAVKGADYGYTF. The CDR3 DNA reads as TGTGCCACCTTCGCTGTCAAAGGCGCGGACTATGGCTACACCTTC.

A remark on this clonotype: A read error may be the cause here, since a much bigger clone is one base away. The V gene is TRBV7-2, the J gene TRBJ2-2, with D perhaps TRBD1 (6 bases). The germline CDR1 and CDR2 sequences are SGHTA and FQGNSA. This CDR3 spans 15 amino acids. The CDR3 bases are TGTGCCAGCAGCCCCACCGGGACAACCGCCGGGGAGCGGTTTTTT. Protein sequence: CASSPTGTTAGERFF.

CDR3 in DNA: TGTGCCAGCAGCCATAACGAGCGGGGTTACGAGCAGTACTTC. Amino acids: CASSHNERGYEQYF. The chain couples TRBV4-2 to TRBJ2-7; 7 nucleotides agree with TRBD2. With 3 bases clipped from V and 4 bases from J, the junction kept 6 bases outside the gene matches. The CDR3 has 14 residues. From germline, CDR1 is LGHNA and CDR2 YNFKEQ.

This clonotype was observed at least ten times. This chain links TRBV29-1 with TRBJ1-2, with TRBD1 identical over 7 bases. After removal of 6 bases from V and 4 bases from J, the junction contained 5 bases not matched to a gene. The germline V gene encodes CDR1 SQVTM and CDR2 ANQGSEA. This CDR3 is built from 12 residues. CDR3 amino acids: CSVPTGPYGYTF. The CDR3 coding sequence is TGCAGCGTCCCGACAGGGCCCTATGGCTACACCTTC.

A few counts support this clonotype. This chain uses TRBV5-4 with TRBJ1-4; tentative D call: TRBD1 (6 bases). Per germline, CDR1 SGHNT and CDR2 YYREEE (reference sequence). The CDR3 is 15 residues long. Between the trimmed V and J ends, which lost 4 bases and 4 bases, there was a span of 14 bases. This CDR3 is CASSPNRALNEKLFF. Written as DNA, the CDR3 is TGTGCCAGCAGCCCCAACAGGGCCCTTAATGAAAAACTGTTTTTT.

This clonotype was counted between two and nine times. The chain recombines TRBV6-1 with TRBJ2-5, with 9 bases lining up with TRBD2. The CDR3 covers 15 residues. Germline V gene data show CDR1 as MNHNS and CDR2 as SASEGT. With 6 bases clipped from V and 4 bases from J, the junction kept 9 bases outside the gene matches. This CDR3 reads CASRLSGSGRETQYF. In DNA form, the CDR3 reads TGTGCCAGCAGACTTAGCGGGAGCGGTCGAGAGACCCAGTACTTC.

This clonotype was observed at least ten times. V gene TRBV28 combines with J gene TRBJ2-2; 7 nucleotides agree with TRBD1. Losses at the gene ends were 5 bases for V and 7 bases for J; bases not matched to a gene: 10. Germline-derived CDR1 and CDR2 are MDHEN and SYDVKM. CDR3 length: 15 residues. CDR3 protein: CASSQTGIINGELFF. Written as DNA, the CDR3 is TGTGCCAGCAGTCAGACAGGGATAATTAACGGGGAGCTGTTTTTT.